The present TCR beta chain was sequenced within a study of monozygotic twins with cystic fibrosis. Only one count was recorded for this clone. Its antigen is not identified. Overall study results and limits: Low clonality (median about 0.0095) suggested a mostly naive repertoire.

Only in-frame clones appear in the TCRdb table, and some are missing; sequencing was by immunoSEQ multiplex PCR. The sample consists of about 14,000 clones, around 89% of them appearing once. This receptor was identified in a boy aged 5-17 years with cystic fibrosis. Material: blood.

The CDR3 nucleotides are TGTGCCATCGAATCGGGACTAGCGTTCGCAGATACGCAGTATTTT. It codes for CAIESGLAFADTQYF. The chain uses TRBV6-1 and TRBJ2-3; TRBD2 aligns across 10 bases. Trimming removed 10 bases from V and 4 bases from J; junction bases left unmatched: 11. CDR1 is MNHNS, CDR2 SASEGT, per germline. CDR3 size: 15 residues.